This T cell receptor (beta chain) originates from a study of blood T cell repertoires in COVID-19. The wider study: Sites in the United States, Italy and Spain provided acute and convalescent COVID-19 samples. Sample material is recorded as cDNA or gDNA derived from T cells, B-cell-depleted T cells, or PBMCs.

Comments on this clone: At one end, the junction sequence differs from germline, possibly due to a read error.

Study processing details: Counts of nucleated cells, estimated from reference gene primer amplification, were obtained. Assay used: immunoSEQ multiplex PCR; TCRdb lists only in-frame clones, some missing. From that table come the V and J calls and clone size; the DNA was used to work out D and trimming. This sample has 30,000 to 40,000 clones, with 79% found just once. This CDR3 region has 11 residues. The germline V gene encodes CDR1 SGHRS and CDR2 YFSETQ. The sequence was collected from a man between 65 and 79 years old with acute or convalescent COVID-19. The rearrangement links TRBV5-1 to TRBJ2-6, with D maybe TRBD1 (5 bases). Sequencing used peripheral blood. CDR3 residues: CASSLEGATAF. The CDR3 nucleotides are TGCGCCAGCAGCTTGGAAGGGGCTACGGCTTTC. The entire variable domain, with the rest obtained from reference TRBV5-1 and TRBJ2-6, is as follows: KAGVTQTPRYLIKTRGQQVTLSCSPISGHRSVSWYQQTPGQGLQFLFEYFSETQRNKGNFPGRFSGRQFSNSRSEMNVSTLELGDSALYLCASSLEGATAFGAGSRLTVL.